Listed below are T cell receptor beta chains from one sample, sequenced in a study of blood T cell repertoires in COVID-19. Assay used: immunoSEQ multiplex PCR; TCRdb lists only in-frame clones, some missing. Of roughly 61,000 clones listed, around 66% were seen once; the top ten hold approximately 50%. Sequenced input: PBMCs or T cells enriched from blood (not recorded which). The receptors derive from a woman aged 60-75 years who had been exposed to COVID-19. The CDR3 runs from the conserved cysteine through the conserved F or W. A D gene is named only where the DNA matches it firmly. Only some rows state a clone size, as once, few, many or a class for expanded clones.

V gene	clone size	J gene	D gene	CDR3 DNA	CDR3 protein
TRBV10-3	many	TRBJ2-1	NA	TGTGCCATCAGTGACACGACTAGAATAAATGAGCAGTTCTTC	CAISDTTRINEQFF
TRBV5-1	NA	TRBJ2-5	NA	TGCGCCAGCAGCTTAGGGGTTGGTGGCCAAGAGACCCAGTACTTC	CASSLGVGGQETQYF
TRBV27	NA	TRBJ1-1	NA	TGTGCCAGCAGTTTCGCCCGGGTTCAGATGACTGAAGCTTTCTTT	CASSFARVQMTEAFF
TRBV30	NA	TRBJ2-7	NA	TGTGCCTGGAGTGTACGGCTAGACTACGAGCAGTACTTC	CAWSVRLDYEQYF
TRBV19	NA	TRBJ1-2	TRBD1	TGTGCCAGTACCACCCCAGGGGGCGACCACTATGGCTACACCTTC	CASTTPGGDHYGYTF
TRBV5-1	NA	TRBJ2-7	TRBD1	TGCGCCAGCAGCTACGGGACAGGGGGCTACGAGCAGTACTTC	CASSYGTGGYEQYF
TRBV12-3/TRBV12-4	NA	TRBJ1-6	NA	TGTGCCAGCAGTTTTGAGGGCTATTCACCCCTCCACTTT	CASSFEGYSPLHF
TRBV29-1	NA	TRBJ1-1	NA	TGCAGCGTTTCCCCCCAGAACACTGAAGCTTTCTTT	CSVSPQNTEAFF
TRBV7-9	NA	TRBJ2-5	NA	TGTGCCAGCAGCCGGGATTCAGGGGTCGAGACCCAGTACTTC	CASSRDSGVETQYF
TRBV6-2/TRBV6-3	once	TRBJ1-3	NA	TGTGCCAGCAGTTTGGACAGTGGAAACACCATATATTTT	CASSLDSGNTIYF
TRBV5-1	few	TRBJ2-5	NA	TGCGCCAGCAGCTCTGACTTAGGAGAGACCCAGTACTTC	CASSSDLGETQYF
TRBV9	once	TRBJ1-5	TRBD1	TGTGCCAGCAGCCCCTCAACAGGGGGTGGGCAGCCCCAGCATTTT	CASSPSTGGGQPQHF
TRBV19	few	TRBJ2-7	NA	TGTGCCAGTAGTCTCGCCGGCGAGCAGTACTTC	CASSLAGEQYF
TRBV30	few	TRBJ2-3	NA	TGTGCCTGGGCAAGGGGAACTAGCACAGATACGCAGTATTTT	CAWARGTSTDTQYF
TRBV6-1	NA	TRBJ1-1	NA	TGTGCCAGCAGTGAAGCGTGGGCCGGGGGAGCTTTCTTT	CASSEAWAGGAFF
TRBV2	few	TRBJ1-4	TRBD1	TGTGCCAGCTCGAGGCAGGGGGTTTCAAATGAAAAACTGTTTTTT	CASSRQGVSNEKLFF
TRBV7-3	few	TRBJ1-1	NA	TGTGCCAGCAGCTTATCGCCGAGTACTGAAGCTTTCTTT	CASSLSPSTEAFF
TRBV19	NA	TRBJ1-1	NA	TGTGCCAGTAGTTCGACAGGCCAGAACACTGAAGCTTTCTTT	CASSSTGQNTEAFF
TRBV29-1	NA	TRBJ1-1	TRBD1	TGCAGCGTTCATGGGACAGGGTTCACTGAAGCTTTCTTT	CSVHGTGFTEAFF
TRBV29-1	NA	TRBJ1-2	NA	TGCAGCGTTGAACAACTCGACTATGGCTACACCTTC	CSVEQLDYGYTF
TRBV30	NA	TRBJ1-5	NA	TGTGCCTGGAGTGTGGGGCTCGTTTATAGCAATCAGCCCCAGCATTTT	CAWSVGLVYSNQPQHF
TRBV6-2/TRBV6-3	NA	TRBJ2-7	NA	TGTGCCAGCAGTTACCTCGACACGGGAGCCTACGAGCAGTACTTC	CASSYLDTGAYEQYF
TRBV15	NA	TRBJ1-6	NA	TGTGCCACCAGCACTCGGTGGTCACCCCTCCACTTT	CATSTRWSPLHF
TRBV5-1	NA	TRBJ1-5	NA	TGCGCCAGCAGCCCGGACTTCAATCAGCCCCAGCATTTT	CASSPDFNQPQHF
TRBV7-8	once	TRBJ1-2	TRBD1	TGTGCCAGCAGCAAAAACCTCGCCGGGACAGGGAAAGCCTATGGCTACACCTTC	CASSKNLAGTGKAYGYTF
TRBV5-1	NA	TRBJ2-7	TRBD2	TGCGCCAGCAGCTTCCAGGCGGGGGGACTAGCGGCCTACGAGCAGTACTTC	CASSFQAGGLAAYEQYF
TRBV12-3/TRBV12-4	few	TRBJ1-3	NA	TGTGCCAGCAGTTTTAGAAACACCATATATTTT	CASSFRNTIYF
TRBV7-2	NA	TRBJ1-1	NA	TGTGCCAGCAGCTTAGCTTCCTTTGAAGCTTTCTTT	CASSLASFEAFF
TRBV5-8	NA	TRBJ1-1	NA	TGTGCCAGCACCGATTTCCAGTTGAACACTGAAGCTTTCTTT	CASTDFQLNTEAFF
TRBV12-3/TRBV12-4	NA	TRBJ1-5	TRBD1	TGTGCCAGCAGTAACGACAGGGTTCAGCCCCAGCATTTT	CASSNDRVQPQHF
TRBV10-2	once	TRBJ2-7	TRBD2	TGCGCCGGCCCCGAAGCGGGATCCTACGAGCAGTACTTC	CAGPEAGSYEQYF
TRBV7-2	NA	TRBJ2-5	TRBD2	TGTGCCAGCAGCTTAGACCTAGCGGGGGGGAGTGAGACCCAGTACTTC	CASSLDLAGGSETQYF
TRBV28	NA	TRBJ2-3	TRBD2	TGTGCCAGCAGTTACCTAGCGGGCACAGATACGCAGTATTTT	CASSYLAGTDTQYF
TRBV19	NA	TRBJ1-5	NA	TGTGCCAGTAGTCCCCCCCAGGGTCCCAATCAGCCCCAGCATTTT	CASSPPQGPNQPQHF
TRBV6-5	NA	TRBJ1-1	NA	TGTGCCAGCAGTAGGCCTCAGGGAACTGAAGCTTTCTTT	CASSRPQGTEAFF
TRBV18	once	TRBJ1-6	TRBD1	TGTGCCAGCTCATACGACAGGGGTAGTAATTCACCCCTCCACTTT	CASSYDRGSNSPLHF
TRBV29-1	NA	TRBJ2-1	NA	TGCAGCGTTGGCCCGAGACTAGGTGCTACGAATGAGCAGTTCTTC	CSVGPRLGATNEQFF
TRBV28	NA	TRBJ1-2	NA	TGTGCCAGCAGCCTAGTGGGCCGACAGAGCTCAAGCACCTTC	CASSLVGRQSSSTF
TRBV29-1	many	TRBJ1-3	NA	TGCAGCGTTGACATGGACAGCTCTGGAAACACCATATATTTT	CSVDMDSSGNTIYF
TRBV5-1	once	TRBJ2-7	TRBD1	TGCGCCAGCAGCTTGTCGGACAGGCGCTACGAGCAGTACTTC	CASSLSDRRYEQYF
TRBV9	NA	TRBJ1-5	NA	TGTGCCAGCAGCTCCACCGGTCATCATCAGCCCCAGCATTTT	CASSSTGHHQPQHF
TRBV29-1	NA	TRBJ1-1	TRBD1	TGCAGCGTTGACGGGACAGGGGGTGCTTTCTTT	CSVDGTGGAFF
TRBV27	NA	TRBJ2-3	TRBD2	TGTGCCAGCAGTTTACGCCGAGCGGGGAGCACAGATACGCAGTATTTT	CASSLRRAGSTDTQYF
TRBV30	NA	TRBJ1-1	TRBD1	TGTGCCTGGAATACAGGAGCCAAGGGGGCGACCACTGAAGCTTTCTTT	CAWNTGAKGATTEAFF
TRBV30	NA	TRBJ1-3	NA	TGTGCCTGGAGTGCATATGTGGACAGCTTCTCTGGAAACACCATATATTTT	CAWSAYVDSFSGNTIYF
TRBV28	NA	TRBJ1-1	NA	TGTGCCAGCACCACCGGTGGGGGCTCCCCTGAAGCTTTCTTT	CASTTGGGSPEAFF
TRBV19	NA	TRBJ1-6	NA	TGTGCCAGCTGGGGCAGGATAAATTCACCCCTCCACTTT	CASWGRINSPLHF
TRBV19	NA	TRBJ1-5	TRBD1	TGTGCCAGTATCCCGGGACAGGGCCGCCAGCCCCAGCATTTT	CASIPGQGRQPQHF
TRBV10-3	NA	TRBJ2-2	NA	TGTGCCATTGGGGGGTTCGCCGGGGAGCTGTTTTTT	CAIGGFAGELFF
TRBV7-2	NA	TRBJ2-2	NA	TGTGCCAGCGGTCCGTGGGCCTGGAACACCGGGGAGCTGTTTTTT	CASGPWAWNTGELFF
TRBV5-1	few	TRBJ1-1	NA	TGCGCCAGCAGCTTGGACACGGACTACACTGAAGCTTTCTTT	CASSLDTDYTEAFF
TRBV11-3	NA	TRBJ1-3	NA	TGTGCCAGCAGCTTGCGGGGAGAGAACACCATATATTTT	CASSLRGENTIYF
TRBV2	NA	TRBJ2-7	NA	TGTGCCAGCAGTTCCCTCTCCTACGAGCAGTACTTC	CASSSLSYEQYF
TRBV19	NA	TRBJ1-2	TRBD1	TGTGCCAGTAGTATGGCGTCAGGGGGGAACTATGGCTACACCTTC	CASSMASGGNYGYTF
TRBV7-2	NA	TRBJ2-7	TRBD1	TGTGCCAGCAGCGCAAACAGGGGTTACGAGCAGTACTTC	CASSANRGYEQYF
TRBV9	NA	TRBJ1-1	NA	TGTGCCAGCAGCGTAGCGGTAAACACTGAAGCTTTCTTT	CASSVAVNTEAFF
TRBV5-1	NA	TRBJ2-1	TRBD2	TGCGCCAGCAGCTTGGGCCTAGCGGGAGGCAATGAGCAGTTCTTC	CASSLGLAGGNEQFF
TRBV6-1	NA	TRBJ1-5	NA	TGTGCCAGCAGTGAAAAGGTCGGGAGCAATCAGCCCCAGCATTTT	CASSEKVGSNQPQHF
TRBV7-9	NA	TRBJ1-6	TRBD1	TGTGCCAGCAGTACCATCCCCATGACAGGGTGGTCACCCCTCCACTTT	CASSTIPMTGWSPLHF